The rows below give T cell receptor beta chains drawn from one sample of a study of cytomegalovirus exposure and HLA in healthy donors. Data came from immunoSEQ multiplex PCR; TCRdb stores just in-frame clones and leaves some out. The sample records 130,000 to 150,000 clones, around 79% being singletons. The sample taken for sequencing was PBMCs. Every receptor here comes from a male donor in good health and CMV-seronegative. Each CDR3 is given with its conserved first and last residue. Fields, in order: D gene, J gene, clone size, V gene, CDR3 protein, CDR3 DNA. The D gene is left open where the match is weak. A clone size is listed for some rows: how often the clone was seen (once, few, many), or a class if it is expanded.

>-|TRBJ2-7|-|TRBV2
CASIVAFSYEQYF
TGTGCCAGCATAGTCGCGTTCTCCTACGAGCAGTACTTC
>-|TRBJ2-1|-|TRBV14
CASSLLRYNEQFF
TGTGCCAGCAGCCTCCTACGTTACAATGAGCAGTTCTTC
>TRBD1|TRBJ2-7|-|TRBV9
CASSAQGASSYEQYF
TGTGCCAGCAGCGCCCAGGGGGCGAGCTCCTACGAGCAGTACTTC
>TRBD1|TRBJ2-7|-|TRBV19
CASSSGTGGSEQYF
TGTGCCAGTAGTAGCGGGACAGGGGGTTCCGAGCAGTACTTC
>-|TRBJ2-1|-|TRBV6-1
CASCPGQRSYNEQFF
TGTGCCAGTTGCCCCGGACAGAGGTCCTACAATGAGCAGTTCTTC
>TRBD1|TRBJ2-1|-|TRBV6-6
CASSYPTGAYNEQFF
TGTGCCAGCAGTTACCCTACAGGGGCATACAATGAGCAGTTCTTC
>TRBD1|TRBJ1-1|-|TRBV11-2
CASSFLDRGAFF
TGTGCCAGCAGCTTCCTAGACAGGGGAGCTTTCTTT
>TRBD2|TRBJ2-5|-|TRBV5-1
CASSPGALAGGKQETQYF
TGCGCCAGCAGCCCGGGGGCACTAGCGGGGGGAAAACAAGAGACCCAGTACTTC
>-|TRBJ2-2|-|TRBV4-2
CASSQEDGGTGELFF
TGTGCCAGCAGCCAAGAGGACGGAGGCACCGGGGAGCTGTTTTTT
>-|TRBJ1-4|-|TRBV9
CASSGPGQPIWYEKLFF
TGTGCCAGCAGCGGACCCGGACAGCCTATATGGTATGAAAAACTGTTTTTT
>TRBD1|TRBJ2-1|-|TRBV6-6
CASSYWTGEYNEQFF
TGTGCCAGCAGTTACTGGACAGGGGAGTACAATGAGCAGTTCTTC
>-|TRBJ2-1|-|TRBV25-1
CASSMGLSYNEQFF
TGTGCCAGCAGTATGGGCCTCTCCTACAATGAGCAGTTCTTC
>TRBD2|TRBJ2-4|-|TRBV7-2
CASSLSSGGGAKNIQYF
TGTGCCAGCAGCTTATCCTCCGGCGGGGGAGCCAAAAACATTCAGTACTTC
>-|TRBJ2-7|-|TRBV14
CASSQKRGYEQYF
TGTGCCAGCAGCCAAAAACGCGGCTACGAGCAGTACTTC
>TRBD1|TRBJ1-3|-|TRBV30
CAWSVDRANTIYF
TGTGCCTGGAGTGTTGACAGGGCCAACACCATATATTTT
>TRBD2|TRBJ2-1|-|TRBV2
CASSEGLAGLNEQFF
TGTGCCAGCAGTGAAGGACTAGCGGGCTTAAATGAGCAGTTCTTC
>-|TRBJ1-3|-|TRBV7-2
CASSLAQARNTIYF
TGTGCCAGCAGCTTAGCGCAGGCGAGAAACACCATATATTTT
>-|TRBJ1-1|-|TRBV5-1
CACSRGAGLGGTEAFF
TGCGCCTGCAGCCGAGGAGCCGGGCTGGGAGGCACTGAAGCTTTCTTT
>TRBD2|TRBJ2-5|-|TRBV11-3
CASSSRVAGGEETQYF
TGTGCCAGCAGCTCCCGGGTAGCGGGAGGGGAAGAGACCCAGTACTTC
>TRBD1|TRBJ2-6|-|TRBV5-4
CASSPGTANSGANVLTF
TGTGCCAGCAGCCCGGGGACAGCGAACTCTGGGGCCAACGTCCTGACTTTC
>-|TRBJ1-5|-|TRBV6-5
CASSPGTTNQPQHF
TGTGCCAGCAGCCCCGGGACAACCAATCAGCCCCAGCATTTT
>-|TRBJ1-1|-|TRBV25-1
CASSVGTTGGGTEAFF
TGTGCCAGCAGTGTCGGGACGACCGGGGGTGGCACTGAAGCTTTCTTT
>-|TRBJ2-7|-|TRBV9
CASSVGGVSYEQYF
TGTGCCAGCAGCGTAGGGGGCGTCTCCTACGAGCAGTACTTC
>TRBD2|TRBJ2-1|medium-sized|TRBV7-8
CASSIGTSEINEQFF
TGTGCCAGCAGCATAGGGACTAGCGAGATTAATGAGCAGTTCTTC
>-|TRBJ2-3|once|TRBV2
CASSDGSGHPTDTQYF
TGTGCCAGCAGTGACGGTTCCGGACACCCCACAGATACGCAGTATTTT
>TRBD2|TRBJ2-5|-|TRBV9
CASSAGTRLETQYF
TGTGCCAGCAGCGCCGGGACTAGGCTGGAGACCCAGTACTTC
>TRBD2|TRBJ2-7|-|TRBV9
CASSVEPSGSGEQYF
TGTGCCAGCAGCGTAGAACCTAGCGGGTCGGGCGAGCAGTACTTC
>-|TRBJ1-1|-|TRBV4-1
CASSQVPQAGTEAFF
TGCGCCAGCAGCCAAGTTCCCCAGGCTGGAACGGAAGCTTTCTTT
>TRBD2|TRBJ2-6|-|TRBV5-1
CASSPTGLGANVLTF
TGCGCCAGCAGCCCGACGGGACTAGGAGCCAACGTCCTGACTTTC
>-|TRBJ1-3|-|TRBV4-3
CASSQRDSRSGNTIYF
TGCGCCAGCAGTCAAAGAGACAGCAGGTCTGGAAACACCATATATTTT
>-|TRBJ2-1|-|TRBV6-4
CASSESASINEQFF
TGTGCCAGCAGTGAGTCCGCTAGCATAAATGAGCAGTTCTTC
>TRBD1|TRBJ2-7|-|TRBV29-1
CSVAPTGVYEQYF
TGCAGCGTTGCTCCGACAGGGGTCTACGAGCAGTACTTC
>TRBD2|TRBJ2-5|-|TRBV27
CASSRTSGGAMAQYF
TGTGCCAGCAGCCGGACTAGCGGGGGGGCGATGGCCCAGTACTTC
>TRBD2|TRBJ2-7|-|TRBV25-1
CASSGVSSGSYEQYF
TGTGCCAGCAGTGGCGTCTCTAGCGGCTCCTACGAGCAGTACTTC
>TRBD1|TRBJ2-7|once|TRBV6-6
CASRPGTGDVEQYF
TGTGCCAGCAGACCTGGGACAGGGGATGTAGAGCAGTACTTC
>-|TRBJ2-1|-|TRBV9
CASSVGEVWSGVSFLHEQFF
TGTGCCAGCAGCGTAGGGGAAGTGTGGTCAGGGGTCTCCTTCCTCCATGAGCAGTTCTTC
>-|TRBJ2-3|-|TRBV9
CASSPVVTGTLNTQYF
TGTGCCAGCAGCCCTGTGGTAACGGGTACCTTAAATACGCAGTATTTT
>TRBD1|TRBJ1-6|-|TRBV10-3
CAISPAGQTNSPLHF
TGTGCCATCAGCCCCGCGGGACAGACTAATTCACCCCTCCACTTT
>-|TRBJ1-2|-|TRBV7-9
CSSSLGGGYGYTF
TGTTCCAGCAGCTTAGGCGGGGGCTATGGCTACACCTTC
>-|TRBJ2-2|-|TRBV19
CASSIPPHAGELFF
TGTGCCAGTAGTATCCCCCCCCATGCCGGGGAGCTGTTTTTT
>TRBD2|TRBJ2-1|-|TRBV5-1
CASSLARGGSSYNEQFF
TGCGCCAGCAGCTTGGCGCGGGGGGGTAGCTCCTACAATGAGCAGTTCTTC
>TRBD2|TRBJ2-5|-|TRBV6-5
CASSYSPGAGEQYF
TGTGCCAGCAGTTACTCCCCCGGGGCGGGAGAGCAGTACTTC
>TRBD2|TRBJ2-1|-|TRBV2
CASSEGGGYNEQFF
TGTGCCAGCAGTGAAGGGGGGGGCTACAATGAGCAGTTCTTC
>TRBD2|TRBJ2-1|few|TRBV27
CASSVSVRLATEQFF
TGTGCCAGCAGTGTCTCAGTGAGACTAGCGACTGAGCAGTTCTTC